This TCR beta chain was captured by sequencing in a study of blood T cell repertoires in COVID-19. The wider study: The United States, Italy and Spain provided the acute and convalescent COVID-19 samples.

The germline V gene has CDR1 MGHDK and CDR2 SYGVNS. V shed 5 bases and J 8 bases; nucleotides not matched to a gene: 8. This CDR3 contains 14 residues. In the source study's methods: Reference gene primers were amplified, and this amplification served to estimate nucleated cell counts. Produced via immunoSEQ multiplex PCR; TCRdb's table is partial and in-frame only. The V and J calls and the clone size are those of that table, but D and trimming were determined from the DNA. This sample has approximately 220,000 clones, with about 84% found just once. The chain employs TRBV25-1 and TRBJ1-2, with TRBD1 matching 10 bases. The sample was peripheral blood. This TCR derives from a woman aged 80 or over with acute or convalescent COVID-19. The CDR3 sequence: CASSKAGTGEGYTF. CDR3 DNA sequence: TGTGCCAGCAGTAAAGCCGGGACAGGGGAAGGCTACACCTTC.